This paragraph covers one TCR beta chain sequence. Its antigen is not identified. This specimen comes from a study of blood T cells in healthy people across ages. Points from the study as a whole: As naive T cell percentage varied, TCR beta diversity correlated strongly with it. No conclusive comparison of naive versus antigen-experienced cells was possible with unsorted PBMCs. Per-million-T-cell TCR beta diversity fell roughly linearly with age.

Between the trimmed V and J ends, which lost 0 bases and 6 bases, there was a span of 5 bases. Germline V CDR1 and CDR2: GTSNPN, SVGIG (reference sequence). The length of the CDR3 is 12 residues. Combining a sample-barcoded 5' primer with a J-beta primer mix, a second PCR ran for roughly 6 to 12 cycles. At least 2.5 million CDR3-containing paired-end reads were obtained per sample. Each CDR3 protein is one row after TCRdb ran MiXCR on the 5' RACE reads. The sample yields roughly 1.6 million distinct CDR3 sequences, about 32% seen once. The receptor comes from a woman younger than 45 in good health. Source material: blood. The rearrangement joins TRBV30 to TRBJ2-2; unclear D gene. CDR3 sequence: CAWSVVAGELFF. CDR3 DNA sequence: TGTGCCTGGAGTGTAGTAGCCGGGGAGCTGTTTTTT.